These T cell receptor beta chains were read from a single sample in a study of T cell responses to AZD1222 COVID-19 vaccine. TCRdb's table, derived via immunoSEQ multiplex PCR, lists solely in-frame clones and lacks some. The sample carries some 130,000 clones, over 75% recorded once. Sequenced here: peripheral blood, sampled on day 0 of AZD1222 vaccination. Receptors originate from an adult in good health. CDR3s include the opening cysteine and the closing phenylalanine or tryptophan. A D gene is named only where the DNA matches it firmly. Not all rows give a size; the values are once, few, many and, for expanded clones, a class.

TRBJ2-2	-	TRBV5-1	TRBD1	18	CASSPLARTGPAPGELFF	TGCGCCAGCAGCCCCCTCGCCCGGACAGGGCCGGCCCCCGGGGAGCTGTTTTTT
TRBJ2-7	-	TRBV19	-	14	CASSIDLSTYEQYF	TGTGCCAGTAGTATAGATCTTTCAACCTACGAGCAGTACTTC
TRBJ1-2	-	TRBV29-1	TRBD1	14	CSVGLTGGGYGYTF	TGCAGCGTTGGTCTTACAGGGGGCGGCTATGGCTACACCTTC
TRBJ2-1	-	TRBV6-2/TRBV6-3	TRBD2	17	CASSSDTTSGGRGEQFF	TGTGCCAGCAGTTCAGACACCACTAGCGGGGGGAGAGGTGAGCAGTTCTTC
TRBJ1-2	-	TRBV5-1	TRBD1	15	CASSLRTGSRDGYTF	TGCGCCAGCAGCTTGCGGACAGGGAGTCGTGATGGCTACACCTTC
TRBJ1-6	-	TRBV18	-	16	CASSPGPGANNSPLHF	TGTGCCAGCTCACCAGGTCCGGGGGCAAATAATTCACCCCTCCACTTT
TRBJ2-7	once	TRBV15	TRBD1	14	CATSLRTGEGEQYF	TGTGCCACCAGCCTACGGACAGGGGAGGGCGAGCAGTACTTC
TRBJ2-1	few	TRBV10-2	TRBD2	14	CASSTSGGYNEQFF	TGCGCCAGCAGCACTAGCGGGGGTTACAATGAGCAGTTCTTC
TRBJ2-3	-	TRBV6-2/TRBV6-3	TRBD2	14	CASSPAGGTDTQYF	TGTGCCAGCAGTCCCGCGGGGGGCACAGATACGCAGTATTTT
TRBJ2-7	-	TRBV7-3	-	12	CASSSSQGEQYF	TGTGCCAGCAGCTCAAGTCAGGGGGAGCAGTACTTC
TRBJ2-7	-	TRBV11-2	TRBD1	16	CASSPLPGQGSYEQYF	TGTGCCAGCAGCCCCCTTCCGGGACAGGGCTCCTACGAGCAGTACTTC
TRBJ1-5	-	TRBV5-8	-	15	CASSLSSLNNQPQHF	TGTGCCAGCAGCTTGTCTTCATTGAACAATCAGCCCCAGCATTTT
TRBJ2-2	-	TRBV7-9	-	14	CASSLLGGTGELFF	TGTGCCAGCAGCTTATTGGGGGGTACCGGGGAGCTGTTTTTT
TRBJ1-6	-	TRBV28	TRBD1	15	CASSSTGTGYSPLHF	TGTGCCAGCAGCTCTACCGGGACAGGATATTCACCCCTCCACTTT
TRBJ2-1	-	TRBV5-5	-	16	CASSLDGPVSYNEQFF	TGTGCCAGCAGCTTGGACGGGCCGGTCTCCTACAATGAGCAGTTCTTC
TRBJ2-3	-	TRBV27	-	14	CASRPPDILDTQYF	TGTGCCAGCAGACCCCCGGACATTTTAGATACGCAGTATTTT
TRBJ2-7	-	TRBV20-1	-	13	CSANEGTTHEQYF	TGCAGTGCTAATGAAGGGACGACCCACGAGCAGTACTTC
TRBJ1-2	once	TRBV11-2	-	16	CASSSIRDLLLGGYTF	TGTGCCAGCAGCTCGATCCGGGACTTATTACTAGGAGGCTACACCTTC
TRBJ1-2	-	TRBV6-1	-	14	CASSEAPLVYGYTF	TGTGCCAGCAGTGAAGCCCCACTTGTTTATGGCTACACCTTC
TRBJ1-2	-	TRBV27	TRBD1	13	CASSLQGAEGYTF	TGTGCCAGCAGCTTACAGGGGGCGGAGGGCTACACCTTC
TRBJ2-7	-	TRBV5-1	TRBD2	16	CASSLAFAGGSYEQYF	TGCGCCAGCAGCTTGGCCTTTGCGGGGGGCTCCTACGAGCAGTACTTC
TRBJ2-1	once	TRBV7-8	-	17	CASSSPGRKSSYNEQFF	TGTGCCAGCAGTTCTCCGGGACGGAAGAGCTCCTACAATGAGCAGTTCTTC
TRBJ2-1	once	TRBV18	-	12	CASSPTLNEQFF	TGTGCCAGCTCACCGACCTTGAATGAGCAGTTCTTC
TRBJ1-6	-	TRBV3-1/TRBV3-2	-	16	CASSQGPGGGNSPLHF	TGTGCCAGCAGCCAAGGCCCCGGAGGAGGCAATTCACCCCTCCACTTT
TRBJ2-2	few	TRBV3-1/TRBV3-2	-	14	CASSQREYTGELFF	TGTGCCAGCAGCCAGAGGGAGTACACCGGGGAGCTGTTTTTT
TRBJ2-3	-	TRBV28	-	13	CASSAHNTDTQYF	TGTGCCAGCAGTGCCCACAACACAGATACGCAGTATTTT
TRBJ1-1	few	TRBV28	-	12	CASSLRGREAFF	TGTGCCAGCAGTTTAAGAGGCCGTGAAGCTTTCTTT
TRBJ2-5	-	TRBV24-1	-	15	CATSDQLGDQETQYF	TGTGCCACCAGTGACCAATTGGGGGACCAAGAGACCCAGTACTTC
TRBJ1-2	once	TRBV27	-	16	CASSPTRIGDAYGYTF	TGTGCCAGCAGTCCCACAAGAATTGGGGATGCATATGGCTACACCTTC
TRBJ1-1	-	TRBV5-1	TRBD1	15	CASSLLGQGATEAFF	TGCGCCAGCAGCTTATTGGGACAGGGGGCCACTGAAGCTTTCTTT
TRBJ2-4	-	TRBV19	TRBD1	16	CASSIGTGVAKNIQYF	TGTGCCAGTAGTATTGGGACAGGGGTTGCCAAAAACATTCAGTACTTC
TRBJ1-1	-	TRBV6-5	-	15	CASTSGHLMNTEAFF	TGTGCCAGCACCTCCGGACACTTGATGAACACTGAAGCTTTCTTT
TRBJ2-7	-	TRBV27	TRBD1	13	CASSLAGGDEQYF	TGTGCCAGCAGTTTAGCAGGGGGCGACGAGCAGTACTTC
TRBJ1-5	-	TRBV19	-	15	CASRQGTYSNQPQHF	TGTGCCAGTAGACAGGGAACTTATAGCAATCAGCCCCAGCATTTT
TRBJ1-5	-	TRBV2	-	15	CASSGRGQNNQPQHF	TGTGCCAGCAGTGGGCGGGGGCAGAACAATCAGCCCCAGCATTTT
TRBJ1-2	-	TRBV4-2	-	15	CASSQELESGYGYTF	TGTGCCAGCAGCCAAGAGCTCGAGTCCGGCTATGGCTACACCTTC
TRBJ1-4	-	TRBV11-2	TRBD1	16	CASSSIRQGTNEKLFF	TGTGCCAGCAGCTCAATAAGACAGGGAACTAATGAAAAACTGTTTTTT
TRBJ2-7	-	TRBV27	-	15	CASSLPQGGPREQYF	TGTGCCAGCAGTTTACCTCAGGGGGGGCCAAGGGAGCAGTACTTC
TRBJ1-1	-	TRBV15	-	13	CATSRDHYTEAFF	TGTGCCACCAGCAGAGATCATTACACTGAAGCTTTCTTT
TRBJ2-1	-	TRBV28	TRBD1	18	CASSRDRPRFHLYNEQFF	TGTGCCAGCAGCCGGGACAGGCCTCGTTTTCACCTTTACAATGAGCAGTTCTTC
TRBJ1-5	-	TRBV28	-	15	CASSSPRGGNQPQHF	TGTGCCAGCAGCTCTCCCCGGGGAGGCAATCAGCCCCAGCATTTT
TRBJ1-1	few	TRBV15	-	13	CATSRDMNTEAFF	TGTGCCACCAGCAGAGACATGAACACTGAAGCTTTCTTT
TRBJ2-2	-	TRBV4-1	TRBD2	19	CARSHSRTRGGGNTGELFF	TGCGCCCGCAGCCACTCTCGGACTCGCGGGGGGGGCAACACCGGGGAGCTGTTTTTT
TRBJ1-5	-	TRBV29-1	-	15	CSGASQRGSNQPQHF	TGCAGCGGAGCAAGCCAGAGGGGGAGCAATCAGCCCCAGCATTTT
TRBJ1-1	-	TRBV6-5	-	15	CASSPGWGRASEAFF	TGTGCCAGCAGCCCCGGATGGGGAAGAGCCTCTGAAGCTTTCTTT